One T cell receptor (beta chain) is described in this entry. This sample stems from a study of technical replicates of blood from several donors. Here immunoSEQ multiplex PCR was the method, and the copy in TCRdb shows in-frame clones only, minus some. The data hold fewer than 85,000 clones, with around 94% observed a single time. V shed 6 bases, J shed 1 base, and the junction held 5 bases outside the gene matches. The CDR3 loop spans 14 amino acids. CDR1 and CDR2 (germline): SNHLY, FYNNEI. The chain recombines TRBV2 with TRBJ1-1, with TRBD1 identical over 7 bases. The source material was T cells isolated from PBMCs. The receptor's source is a human donor in good health. CDR3 in DNA: TGTGCCAGCAGATTGAACAGGGGGAACACTGAAGCTTTCTTT. It yields the protein CASRLNRGNTEAFF. The full variable domain, rest sourced from reference TRBV2 and TRBJ1-1, is EPEVTQTPSHQVTQMGQEVILRCVPISNHLYFYWYRQILGQKVEFLVSFYNNEISEKSEIFDDQFSVERPDGSNFTLKIRSTKLEDSAMYFCASRLNRGNTEAFFGQGTRLTVV.